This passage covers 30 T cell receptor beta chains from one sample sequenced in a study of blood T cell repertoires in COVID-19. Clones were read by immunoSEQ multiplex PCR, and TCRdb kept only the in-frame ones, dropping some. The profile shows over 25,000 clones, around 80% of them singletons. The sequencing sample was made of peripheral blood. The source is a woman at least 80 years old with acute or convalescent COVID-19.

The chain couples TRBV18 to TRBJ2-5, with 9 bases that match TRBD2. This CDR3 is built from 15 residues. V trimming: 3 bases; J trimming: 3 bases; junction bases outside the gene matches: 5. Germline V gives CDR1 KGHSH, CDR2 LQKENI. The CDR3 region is CASSPETSGEETQYF. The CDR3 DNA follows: TGTGCCAGCTCACCGGAGACTAGCGGAGAAGAGACCCAGTACTTC.

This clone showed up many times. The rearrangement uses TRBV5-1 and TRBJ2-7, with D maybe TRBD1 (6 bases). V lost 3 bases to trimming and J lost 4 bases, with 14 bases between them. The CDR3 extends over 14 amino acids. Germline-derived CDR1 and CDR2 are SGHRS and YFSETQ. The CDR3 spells CASSSNRAPYEQYF. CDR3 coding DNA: TGCGCCAGCAGCTCCAACAGGGCCCCTTACGAGCAGTACTTC. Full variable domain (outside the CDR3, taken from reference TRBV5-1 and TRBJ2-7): KAGVTQTPRYLIKTRGQQVTLSCSPISGHRSVSWYQQTPGQGLQFLFEYFSETQRNKGNFPGRFSGRQFSNSRSEMNVSTLELGDSALYLCASSSNRAPYEQYFGPGTRLTVT.

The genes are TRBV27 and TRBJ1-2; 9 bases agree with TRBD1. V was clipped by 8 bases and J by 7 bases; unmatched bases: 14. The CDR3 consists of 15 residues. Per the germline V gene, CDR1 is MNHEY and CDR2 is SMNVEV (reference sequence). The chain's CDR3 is CASVGSTGGAAGYTF. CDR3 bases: TGTGCCAGCGTAGGAAGCACAGGGGGCGCGGCTGGCTACACCTTC.

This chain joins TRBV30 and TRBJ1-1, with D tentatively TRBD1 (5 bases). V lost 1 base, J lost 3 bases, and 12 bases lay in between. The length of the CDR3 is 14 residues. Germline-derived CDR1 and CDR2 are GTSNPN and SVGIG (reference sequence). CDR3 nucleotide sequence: TGTGCCTGGAGTGAGGCGGGACGGTACACTGAAGCTTTCTTT. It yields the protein CAWSEAGRYTEAFF.

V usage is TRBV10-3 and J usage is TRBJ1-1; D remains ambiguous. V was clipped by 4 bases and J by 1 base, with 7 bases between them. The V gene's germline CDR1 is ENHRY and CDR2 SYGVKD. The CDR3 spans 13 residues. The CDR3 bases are TGTGCCATCAGTGTAGCCGGGAACACTGAAGCTTTCTTT. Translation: CAISVAGNTEAFF.

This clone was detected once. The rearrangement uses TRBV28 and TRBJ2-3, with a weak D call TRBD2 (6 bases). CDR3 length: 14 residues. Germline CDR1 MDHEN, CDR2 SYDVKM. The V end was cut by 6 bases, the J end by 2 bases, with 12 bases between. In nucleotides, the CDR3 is TGTGCCAGCAGGGGACTCTCCCCCACAGATACGCAGTATTTT. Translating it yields CASRGLSPTDTQYF. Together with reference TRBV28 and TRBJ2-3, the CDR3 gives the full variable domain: DVKVTQSSRYLVKRTGEKVFLECVQDMDHENMFWYRQDPGLGLRLIYFSYDVKMKEKGDIPEGYSVSREKKERFSLILESASTNQTSMYLCASRGLSPTDTQYFGPGTRLTVL.

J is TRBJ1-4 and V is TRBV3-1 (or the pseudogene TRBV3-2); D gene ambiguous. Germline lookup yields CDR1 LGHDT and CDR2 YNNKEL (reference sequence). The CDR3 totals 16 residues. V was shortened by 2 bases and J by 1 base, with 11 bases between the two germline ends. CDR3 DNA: TGTGCCAGCAGCCAATCCTTCCGGTTAACTAATGAAAAACTGTTTTTT. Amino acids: CASSQSFRLTNEKLFF.

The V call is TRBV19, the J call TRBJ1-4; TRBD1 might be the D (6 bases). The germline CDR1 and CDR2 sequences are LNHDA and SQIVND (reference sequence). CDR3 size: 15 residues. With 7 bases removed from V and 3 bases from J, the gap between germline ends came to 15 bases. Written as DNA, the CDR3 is TGTGCCAGTACCGATCGGGGGGCTGCTAATGAAAAACTGTTTTTT. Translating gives CASTDRGAANEKLFF.

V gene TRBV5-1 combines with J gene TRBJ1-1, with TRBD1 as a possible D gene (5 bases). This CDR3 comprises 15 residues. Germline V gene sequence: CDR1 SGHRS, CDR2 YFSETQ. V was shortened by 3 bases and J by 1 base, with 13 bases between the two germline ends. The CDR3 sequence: CASSWWGPENTEAFF. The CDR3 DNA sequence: TGCGCCAGCAGCTGGTGGGGCCCGGAGAACACTGAAGCTTTCTTT.

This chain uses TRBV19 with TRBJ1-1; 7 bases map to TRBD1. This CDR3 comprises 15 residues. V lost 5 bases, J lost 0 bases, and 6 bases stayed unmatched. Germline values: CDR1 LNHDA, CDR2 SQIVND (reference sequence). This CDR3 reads CASSDTGTVNTEAFF. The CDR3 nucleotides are TGTGCCAGTAGTGATACCGGGACAGTGAACACTGAAGCTTTCTTT.

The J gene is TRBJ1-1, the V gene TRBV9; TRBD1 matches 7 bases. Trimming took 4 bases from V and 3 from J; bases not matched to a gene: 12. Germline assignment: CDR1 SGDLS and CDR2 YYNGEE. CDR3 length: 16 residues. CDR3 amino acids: CASSPTQGGYDTEAFF. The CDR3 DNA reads TGTGCCAGCAGCCCTACACAAGGGGGCTACGACACTGAAGCTTTCTTT.

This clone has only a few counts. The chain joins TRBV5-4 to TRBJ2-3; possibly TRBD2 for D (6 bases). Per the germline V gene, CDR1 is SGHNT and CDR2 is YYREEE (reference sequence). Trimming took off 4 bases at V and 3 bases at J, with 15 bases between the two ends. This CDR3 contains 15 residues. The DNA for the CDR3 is TGTGCCAGCAGCCTTACGGAGGGCTTGACAGATACGCAGTATTTT. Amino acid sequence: CASSLTEGLTDTQYF.

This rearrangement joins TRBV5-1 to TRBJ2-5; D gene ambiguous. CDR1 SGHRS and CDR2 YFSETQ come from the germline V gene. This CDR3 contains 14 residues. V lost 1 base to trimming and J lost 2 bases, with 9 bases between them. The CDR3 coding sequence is TGCGCCAGCAGCTTGCAATTAGCACAAGAGACCCAGTACTTC. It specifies CASSLQLAQETQYF.

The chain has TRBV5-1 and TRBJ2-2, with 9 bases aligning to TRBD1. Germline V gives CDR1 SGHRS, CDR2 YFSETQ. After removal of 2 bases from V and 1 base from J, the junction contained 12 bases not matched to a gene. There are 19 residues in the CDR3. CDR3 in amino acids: CASSLNNLRGQGNTGELFF. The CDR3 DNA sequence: TGCGCCAGCAGCTTAAACAATCTAAGGGGACAGGGGAACACCGGGGAGCTGTTTTTT.

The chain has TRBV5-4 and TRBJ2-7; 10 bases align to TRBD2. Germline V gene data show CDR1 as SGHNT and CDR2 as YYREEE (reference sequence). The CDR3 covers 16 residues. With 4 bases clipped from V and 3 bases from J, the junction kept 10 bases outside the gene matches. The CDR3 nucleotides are TGTGCCAGCAGCCCAAATCTAGCGGGGGTTCTCTACGAGCAGTACTTC. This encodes CASSPNLAGVLYEQYF.

The CDR3 nucleotides read TGTGCCATCAGTGAGGGACAGGGACCTTACGAGCAGTACTTC. This codes for CAISEGQGPYEQYF. The V and J genes are TRBV10-3 and TRBJ2-7; 8 bases line up with TRBD1. The CDR3 spans 14 residues. CDR1 ENHRY and CDR2 SYGVKD come from the germline V gene. V lost 2 bases, J lost 4 bases, and 4 bases stayed unmatched.

CDR3 in DNA: TGCAGCGTTGACGGACAGAACACTGAAGCTTTCTTT. Protein product: CSVDGQNTEAFF. The chain joins TRBV29-1 to TRBJ1-1; TRBD1 might be the D (5 bases). V lost 3 bases and J 1 base, leaving 6 bases between the germline ends. CDR1 and CDR2 from the germline V gene are SQVTM and ANQGSEA. The CDR3 is made up of 12 amino acids.

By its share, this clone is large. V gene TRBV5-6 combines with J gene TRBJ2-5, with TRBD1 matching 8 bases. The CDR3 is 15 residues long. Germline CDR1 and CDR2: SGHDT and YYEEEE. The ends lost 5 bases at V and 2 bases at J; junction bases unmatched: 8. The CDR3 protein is CASRPTGDGQETQYF. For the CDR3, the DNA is TGTGCCAGCAGGCCGACAGGGGACGGTCAAGAGACCCAGTACTTC.

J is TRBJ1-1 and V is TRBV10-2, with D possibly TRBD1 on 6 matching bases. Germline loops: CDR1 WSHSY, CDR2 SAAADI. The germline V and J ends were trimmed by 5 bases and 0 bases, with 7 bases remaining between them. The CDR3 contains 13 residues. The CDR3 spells CASSNRVNTEAFF. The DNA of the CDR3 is TGCGCCAGCAGTAACAGGGTGAACACTGAAGCTTTCTTT.

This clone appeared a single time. The CDR3 reads CATPINRLGLQPQHF. CDR3 coding DNA: TGTGCCACCCCGATAAATAGGTTGGGGCTGCAGCCCCAGCATTTT. The V call is TRBV9, the J call TRBJ1-5; weak D call: TRBD1 (5 bases). The CDR3 length is 15 residues. The germline gives CDR1 SGDLS, CDR2 YYNGEE. V was cut by 9 bases and J by 7 bases, with 23 bases left in between.

CDR3 residues: CASSPATGRTEAFF. CDR3 sequence (DNA): TGTGCCAGTAGTCCCGCGACAGGGCGAACTGAAGCTTTCTTT. The chain joins TRBV19 to TRBJ1-1; 7 positions agree with TRBD1. J lost 5 bases, V lost 5 bases, and 8 bases had no gene match. The CDR3 loop spans 14 amino acids. Per the germline V gene, CDR1 is LNHDA and CDR2 is SQIVND (reference sequence).

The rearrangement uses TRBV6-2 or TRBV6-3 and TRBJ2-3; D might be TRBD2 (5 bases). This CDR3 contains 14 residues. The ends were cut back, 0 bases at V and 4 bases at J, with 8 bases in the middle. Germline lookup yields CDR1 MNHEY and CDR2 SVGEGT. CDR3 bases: TGTGCCAGCAGTTACTCGAGGGTTGCAGATACGCAGTATTTT. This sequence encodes CASSYSRVADTQYF.

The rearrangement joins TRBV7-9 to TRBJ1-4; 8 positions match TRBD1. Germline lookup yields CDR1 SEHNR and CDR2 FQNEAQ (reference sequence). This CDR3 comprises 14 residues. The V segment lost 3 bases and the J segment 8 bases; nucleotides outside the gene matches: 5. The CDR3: CASSFFDRGEKLFF. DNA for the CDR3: TGTGCCAGCAGCTTCTTCGACAGGGGCGAAAAACTGTTTTTT.

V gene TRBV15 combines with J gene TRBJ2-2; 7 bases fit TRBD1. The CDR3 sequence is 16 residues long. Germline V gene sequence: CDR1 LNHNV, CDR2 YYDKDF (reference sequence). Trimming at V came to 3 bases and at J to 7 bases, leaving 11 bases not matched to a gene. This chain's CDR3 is CATSRDPTGVGGELFF. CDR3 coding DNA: TGTGCCACCAGCAGGGACCCTACAGGGGTCGGCGGGGAGCTGTTTTTT.

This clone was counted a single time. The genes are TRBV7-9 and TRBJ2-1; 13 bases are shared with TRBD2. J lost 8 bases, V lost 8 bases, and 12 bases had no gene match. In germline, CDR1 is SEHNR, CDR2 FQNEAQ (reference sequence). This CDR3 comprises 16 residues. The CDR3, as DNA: TGTGCCAGCGGGCCTCACGAGGGACTAGCGGGATATGAGCAGTTCTTC. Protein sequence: CASGPHEGLAGYEQFF.

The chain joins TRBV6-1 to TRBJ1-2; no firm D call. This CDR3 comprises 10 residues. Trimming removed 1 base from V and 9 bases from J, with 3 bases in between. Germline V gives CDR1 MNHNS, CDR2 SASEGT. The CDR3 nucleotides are TGTGCCAGCAGTGAAGGGCGCTACACCTTC. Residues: CASSEGRYTF.

This chain's CDR3 is CASSITGKKNGYTF. For the CDR3, the DNA is TGTGCCAGTAGTATTACCGGGAAAAAAAATGGCTACACCTTC. The chain couples TRBV19 to TRBJ1-2; D gene unclear. This CDR3 has 14 amino acids. Germline lookup yields CDR1 LNHDA and CDR2 SQIVND (reference sequence). Deletions cut 3 bases from V and 6 bases from J, with 14 bases between.

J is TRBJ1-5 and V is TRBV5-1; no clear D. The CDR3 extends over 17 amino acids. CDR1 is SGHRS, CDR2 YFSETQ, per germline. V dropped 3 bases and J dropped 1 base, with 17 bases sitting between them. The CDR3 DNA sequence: TGCGCCAGCAGCTGGGTTCCCGCGGCGTACAGCAATCAGCCCCAGCATTTT. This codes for CASSWVPAAYSNQPQHF.

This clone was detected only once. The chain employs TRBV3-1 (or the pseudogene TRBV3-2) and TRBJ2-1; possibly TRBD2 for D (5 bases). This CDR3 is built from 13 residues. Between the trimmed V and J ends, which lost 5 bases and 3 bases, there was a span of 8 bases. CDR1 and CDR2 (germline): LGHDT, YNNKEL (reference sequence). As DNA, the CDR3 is TGTGCCAGCAGCTCGGGGTACTACAATGAGCAGTTCTTC. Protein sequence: CASSSGYYNEQFF.

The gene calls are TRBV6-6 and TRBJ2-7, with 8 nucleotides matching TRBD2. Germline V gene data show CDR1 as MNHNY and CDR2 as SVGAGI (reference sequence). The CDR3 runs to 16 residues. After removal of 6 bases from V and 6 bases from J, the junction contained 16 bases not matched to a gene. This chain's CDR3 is CASRQRFTGTSTEQYF. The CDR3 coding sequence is TGTGCCAGCAGGCAGCGATTTACCGGGACTAGTACCGAGCAGTACTTC.